Here is one T cell receptor beta chain with its context. The time point: pretreatment peripheral blood. TCRdb's copy holds only in-frame clones and misses some; the assay was immunoSEQ multiplex PCR. The sample has 45,000 to 55,000 clones; approximately 88% are singletons. Germline CDR1 and CDR2: SGDLS and YYNGEE. V lost 3 bases and J lost 7; bases outside the gene matches: 4. This CDR3 spans 13 amino acids. The data stem from a study of PD-L1 blockade in urothelial cancer. Study-wide context: Across blood samples, T cells had a median count of around 140,000.

Source: PBMCs, taken around atezolizumab (anti-PD-L1) treatment. This clonotype was sampled from a man between 50 and 59 years old with urothelial cancer. The chain employs TRBV9 and TRBJ2-7; the match to TRBD1 covers 10 bases. In DNA form, the CDR3 reads TGTGCCAGCAGCGCGGGACAGGGGTTTGAGCAGTACTTC. Translation: CASSAGQGFEQYF.